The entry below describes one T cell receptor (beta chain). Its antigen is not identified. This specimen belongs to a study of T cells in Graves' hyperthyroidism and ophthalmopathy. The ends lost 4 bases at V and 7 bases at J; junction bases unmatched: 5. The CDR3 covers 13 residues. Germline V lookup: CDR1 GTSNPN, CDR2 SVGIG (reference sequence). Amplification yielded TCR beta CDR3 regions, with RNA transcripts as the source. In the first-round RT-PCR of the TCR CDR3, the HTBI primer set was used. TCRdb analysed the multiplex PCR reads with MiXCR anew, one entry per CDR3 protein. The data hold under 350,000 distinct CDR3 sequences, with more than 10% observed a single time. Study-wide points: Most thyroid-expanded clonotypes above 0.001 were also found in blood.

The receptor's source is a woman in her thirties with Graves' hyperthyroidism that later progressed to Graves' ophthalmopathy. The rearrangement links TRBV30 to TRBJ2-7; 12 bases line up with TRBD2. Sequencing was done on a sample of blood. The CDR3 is CAWNPGLAGEQYF. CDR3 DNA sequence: TGTGCCTGGAATCCCGGACTAGCGGGAGAGCAGTACTTC.